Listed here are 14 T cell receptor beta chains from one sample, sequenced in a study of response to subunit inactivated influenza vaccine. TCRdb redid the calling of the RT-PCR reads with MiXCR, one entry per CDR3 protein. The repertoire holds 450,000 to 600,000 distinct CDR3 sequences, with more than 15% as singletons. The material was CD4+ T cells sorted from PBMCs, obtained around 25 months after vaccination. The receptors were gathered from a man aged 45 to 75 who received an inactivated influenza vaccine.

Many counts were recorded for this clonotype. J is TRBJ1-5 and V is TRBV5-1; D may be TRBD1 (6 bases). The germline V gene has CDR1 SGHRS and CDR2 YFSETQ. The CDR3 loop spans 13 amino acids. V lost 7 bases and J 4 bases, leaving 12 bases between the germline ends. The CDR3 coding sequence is TGCGCCAGCCAGGACAGCCCAAATCAGCCCCAGCATTTT. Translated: CASQDSPNQPQHF.

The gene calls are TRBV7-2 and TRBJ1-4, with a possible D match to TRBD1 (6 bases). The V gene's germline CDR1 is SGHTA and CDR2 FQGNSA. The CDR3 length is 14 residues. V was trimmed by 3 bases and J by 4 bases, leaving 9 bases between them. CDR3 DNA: TGTGCCAGCAGCTTCACAGGGCTTAATGAAAAACTGTTTTTT. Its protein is CASSFTGLNEKLFF.

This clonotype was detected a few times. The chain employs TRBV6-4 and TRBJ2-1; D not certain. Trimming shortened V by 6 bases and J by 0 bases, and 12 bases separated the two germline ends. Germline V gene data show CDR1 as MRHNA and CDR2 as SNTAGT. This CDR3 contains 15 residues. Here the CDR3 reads CASSRTPSSYNEQFF. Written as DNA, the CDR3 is TGTGCCAGCAGCCGGACCCCGAGCTCCTACAATGAGCAGTTCTTC.

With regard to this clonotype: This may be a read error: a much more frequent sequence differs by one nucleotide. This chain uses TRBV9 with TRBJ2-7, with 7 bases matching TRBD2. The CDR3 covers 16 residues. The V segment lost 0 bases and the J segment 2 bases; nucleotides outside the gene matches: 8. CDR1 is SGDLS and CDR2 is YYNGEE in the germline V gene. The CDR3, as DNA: TGTGCCAGCAGCGTAGTGGAAGCGGGGCCCCCCTACGAGCAGTACTTC. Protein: CASSVVEAGPPYEQYF.

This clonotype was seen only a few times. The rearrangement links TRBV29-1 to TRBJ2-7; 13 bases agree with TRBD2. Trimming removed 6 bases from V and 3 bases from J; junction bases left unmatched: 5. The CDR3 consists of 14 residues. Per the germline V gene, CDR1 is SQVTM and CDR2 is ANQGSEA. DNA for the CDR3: TGCAGCGTGTGGACTAGCGGGAGTAACTACGAGCAGTACTTC. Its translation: CSVWTSGSNYEQYF.

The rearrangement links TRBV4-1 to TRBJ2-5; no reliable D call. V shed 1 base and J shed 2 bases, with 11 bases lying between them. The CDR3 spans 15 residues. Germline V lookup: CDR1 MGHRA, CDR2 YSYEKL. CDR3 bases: TGCGCCAGCAGCCAAGGGAATGGCAATCAAGAGACCCAGTACTTC. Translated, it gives CASSQGNGNQETQYF.

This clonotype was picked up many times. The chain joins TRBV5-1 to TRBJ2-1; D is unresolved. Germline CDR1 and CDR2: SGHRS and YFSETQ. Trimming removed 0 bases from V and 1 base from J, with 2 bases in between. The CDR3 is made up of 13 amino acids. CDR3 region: CASSLGSYNEQFF. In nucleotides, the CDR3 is TGCGCCAGCAGCTTGGGGTCCTACAATGAGCAGTTCTTC.

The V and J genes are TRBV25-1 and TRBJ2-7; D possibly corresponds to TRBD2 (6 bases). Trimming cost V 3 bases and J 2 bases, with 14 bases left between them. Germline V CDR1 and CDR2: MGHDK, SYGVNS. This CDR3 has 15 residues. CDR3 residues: CASSDRRVPTYEQYF. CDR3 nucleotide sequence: TGTGCCAGCAGTGATAGGAGGGTTCCTACCTACGAGCAGTACTTC.

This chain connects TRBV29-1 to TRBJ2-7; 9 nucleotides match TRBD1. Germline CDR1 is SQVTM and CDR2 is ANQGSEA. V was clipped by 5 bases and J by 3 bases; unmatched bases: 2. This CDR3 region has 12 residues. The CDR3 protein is CSVTGQGYEQYF. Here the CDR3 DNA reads TGCAGCGTTACGGGACAGGGCTACGAGCAGTACTTC.

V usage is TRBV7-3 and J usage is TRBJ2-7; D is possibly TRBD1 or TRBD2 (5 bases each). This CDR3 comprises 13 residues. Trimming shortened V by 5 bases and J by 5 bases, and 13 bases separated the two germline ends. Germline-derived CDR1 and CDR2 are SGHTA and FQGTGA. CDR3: CASSAGRDHEQYF. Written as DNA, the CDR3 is TGTGCCAGCAGCGCAGGCAGGGACCACGAGCAGTACTTC.

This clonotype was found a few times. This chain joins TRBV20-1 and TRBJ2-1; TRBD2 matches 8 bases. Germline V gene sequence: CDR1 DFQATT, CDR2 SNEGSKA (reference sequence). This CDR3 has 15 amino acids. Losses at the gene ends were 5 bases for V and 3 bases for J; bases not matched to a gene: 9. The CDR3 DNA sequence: TGCAGTGCTGATGAGCGGGAGATTTTCTACAATGAGCAGTTCTTC. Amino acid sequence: CSADEREIFYNEQFF.

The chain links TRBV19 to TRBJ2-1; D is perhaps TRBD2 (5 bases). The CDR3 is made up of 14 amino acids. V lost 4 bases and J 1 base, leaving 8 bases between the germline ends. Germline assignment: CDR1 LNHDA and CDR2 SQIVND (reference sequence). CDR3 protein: CASSSGYSYNEQFF. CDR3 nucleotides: TGTGCCAGTAGTAGCGGGTATTCCTACAATGAGCAGTTCTTC.

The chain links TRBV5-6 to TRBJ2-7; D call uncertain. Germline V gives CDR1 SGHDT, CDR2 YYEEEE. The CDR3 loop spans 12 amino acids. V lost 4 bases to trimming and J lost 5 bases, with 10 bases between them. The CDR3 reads CASSKPAHEQYF. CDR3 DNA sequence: TGTGCCAGCAGCAAACCCGCCCACGAGCAGTACTTC.

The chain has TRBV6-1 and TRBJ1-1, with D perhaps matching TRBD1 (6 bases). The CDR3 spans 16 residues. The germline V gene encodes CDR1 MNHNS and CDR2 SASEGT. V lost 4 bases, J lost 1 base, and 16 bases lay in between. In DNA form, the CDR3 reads TGTGCCAGCAGTGCTTTGCCGGGACAACAGAACACTGAAGCTTTCTTT. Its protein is CASSALPGQQNTEAFF.